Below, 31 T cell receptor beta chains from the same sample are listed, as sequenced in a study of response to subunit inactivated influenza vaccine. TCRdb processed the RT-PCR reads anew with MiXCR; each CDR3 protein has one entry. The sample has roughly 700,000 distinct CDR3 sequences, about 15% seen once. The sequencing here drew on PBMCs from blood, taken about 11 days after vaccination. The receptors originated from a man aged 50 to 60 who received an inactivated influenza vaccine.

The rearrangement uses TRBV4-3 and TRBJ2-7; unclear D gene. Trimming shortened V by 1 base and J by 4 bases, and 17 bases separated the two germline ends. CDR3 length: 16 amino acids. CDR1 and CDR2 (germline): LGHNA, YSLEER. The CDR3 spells CASSQVPRIRSYEQYF. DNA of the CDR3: TGCGCCAGCAGCCAAGTACCTCGGATCCGTTCATACGAGCAGTACTTC.

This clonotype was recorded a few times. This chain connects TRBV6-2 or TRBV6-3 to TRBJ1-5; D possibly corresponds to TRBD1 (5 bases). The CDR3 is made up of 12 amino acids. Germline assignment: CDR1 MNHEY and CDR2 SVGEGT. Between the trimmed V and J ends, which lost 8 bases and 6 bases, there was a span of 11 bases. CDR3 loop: CASGRAGQPQHF. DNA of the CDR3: TGTGCCAGCGGCAGGGCCGGTCAGCCCCAGCATTTT.

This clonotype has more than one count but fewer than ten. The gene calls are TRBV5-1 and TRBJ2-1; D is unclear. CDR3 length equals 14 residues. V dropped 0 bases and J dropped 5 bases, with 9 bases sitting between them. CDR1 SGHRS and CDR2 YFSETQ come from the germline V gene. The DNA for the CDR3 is TGCGCCAGCAGCTTGGTGGCAAAAAACAATGAGCAGTTCTTC. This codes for CASSLVAKNNEQFF.

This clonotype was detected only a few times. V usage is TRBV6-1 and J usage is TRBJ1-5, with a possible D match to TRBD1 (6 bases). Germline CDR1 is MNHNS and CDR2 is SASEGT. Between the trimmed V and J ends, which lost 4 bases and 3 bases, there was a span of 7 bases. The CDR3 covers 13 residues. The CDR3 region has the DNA TGTGCCAGCAGTGGGACAGCCAATCAGCCCCAGCATTTT. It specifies CASSGTANQPQHF.

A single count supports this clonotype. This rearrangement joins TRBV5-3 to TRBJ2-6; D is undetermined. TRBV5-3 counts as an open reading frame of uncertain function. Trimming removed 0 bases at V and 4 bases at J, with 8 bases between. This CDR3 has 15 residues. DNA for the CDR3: TGTGCCAGAAGCTTGGGGCCGCCGGGGGCCAACGTCCTGACTTTC. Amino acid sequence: CARSLGPPGANVLTF.

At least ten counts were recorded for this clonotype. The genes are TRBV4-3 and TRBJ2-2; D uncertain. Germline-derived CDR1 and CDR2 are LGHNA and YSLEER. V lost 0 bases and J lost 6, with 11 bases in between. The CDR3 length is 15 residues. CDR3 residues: CASSQDWGVAGELFF. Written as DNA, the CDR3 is TGCGCCAGCAGCCAAGATTGGGGTGTCGCCGGGGAGCTGTTTTTT.

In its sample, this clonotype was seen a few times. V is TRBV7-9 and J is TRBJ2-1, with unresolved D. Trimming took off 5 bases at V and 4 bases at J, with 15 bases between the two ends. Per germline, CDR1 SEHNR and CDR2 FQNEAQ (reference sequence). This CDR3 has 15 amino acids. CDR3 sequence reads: CASSPRRQLYNEQFF. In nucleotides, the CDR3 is TGTGCCAGCAGCCCCCGGCGGCAGCTATACAATGAGCAGTTCTTC.

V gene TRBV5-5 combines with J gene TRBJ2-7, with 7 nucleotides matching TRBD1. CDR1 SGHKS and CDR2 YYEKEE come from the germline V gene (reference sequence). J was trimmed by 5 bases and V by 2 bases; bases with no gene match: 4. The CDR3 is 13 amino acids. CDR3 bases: TGTGCCAGCAGCTTCCTGACAGGGAACGAGCAGTACTTC. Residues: CASSFLTGNEQYF.

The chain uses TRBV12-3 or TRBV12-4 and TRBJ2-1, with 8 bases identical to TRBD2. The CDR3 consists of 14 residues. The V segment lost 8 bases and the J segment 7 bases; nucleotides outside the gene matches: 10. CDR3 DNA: TGTGCCAGCGGCTCCGGGACTAGGTCGAATGAGCAGTTCTTC. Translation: CASGSGTRSNEQFF.

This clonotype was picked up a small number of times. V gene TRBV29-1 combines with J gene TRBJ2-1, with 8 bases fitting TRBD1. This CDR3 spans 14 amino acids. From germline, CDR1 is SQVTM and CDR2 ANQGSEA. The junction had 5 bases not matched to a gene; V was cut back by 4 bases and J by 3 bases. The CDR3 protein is CSVAGQGDYNEQFF. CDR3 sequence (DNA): TGCAGCGTTGCTGGACAGGGTGACTACAATGAGCAGTTCTTC.

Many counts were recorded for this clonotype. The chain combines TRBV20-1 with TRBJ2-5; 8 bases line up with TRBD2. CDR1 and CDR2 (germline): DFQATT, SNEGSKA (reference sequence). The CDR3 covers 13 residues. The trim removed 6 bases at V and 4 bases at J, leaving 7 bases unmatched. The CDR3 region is CSAPRGGAETQYF. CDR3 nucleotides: TGCAGTGCGCCCCGGGGGGGCGCAGAGACCCAGTACTTC.

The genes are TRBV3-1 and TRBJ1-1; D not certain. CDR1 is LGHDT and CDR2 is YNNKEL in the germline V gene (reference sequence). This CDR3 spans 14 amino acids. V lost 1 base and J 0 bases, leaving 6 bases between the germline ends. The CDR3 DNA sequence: TGTGCCAGCAGCCAAGGGCAGCTGAACACTGAAGCTTTCTTT. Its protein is CASSQGQLNTEAFF.

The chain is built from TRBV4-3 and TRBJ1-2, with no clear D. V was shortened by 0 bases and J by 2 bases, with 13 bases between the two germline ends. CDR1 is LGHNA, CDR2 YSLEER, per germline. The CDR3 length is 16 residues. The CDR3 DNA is TGCGCCAGCAGCCAAGATCACGGGATGGAGAACTATGGCTACACCTTC. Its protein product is CASSQDHGMENYGYTF.

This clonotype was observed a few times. CDR3 region: CASSLGQGVFYGYTF. The CDR3 DNA sequence: TGTGCCAGCAGTTTGGGACAGGGGGTTTTCTATGGCTACACCTTC. The J gene is TRBJ1-2, the V gene TRBV28; 11 bases map to TRBD1. There are 15 residues in the CDR3. The germline V gene encodes CDR1 MDHEN and CDR2 SYDVKM. V shed 3 bases and J 4 bases; nucleotides not matched to a gene: 4.

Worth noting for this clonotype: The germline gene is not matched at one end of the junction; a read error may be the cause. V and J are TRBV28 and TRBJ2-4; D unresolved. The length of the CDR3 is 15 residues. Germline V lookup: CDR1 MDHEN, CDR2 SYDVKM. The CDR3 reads CASCLSGVAKNIQYF. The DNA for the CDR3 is TGTGCCAGCTGTTTATCTGGGGTAGCCAAAAACATTCAGTACTTC. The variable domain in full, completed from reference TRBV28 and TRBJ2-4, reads DVKVTQSSRYLVKRTGEKVFLECVQDMDHENMFWYRQDPGLGLRLIYFSYDVKMKEKGDIPEGYSVSREKKERFSLILESASTNQTSMYLCASCLSGVAKNIQYFGAGTRLSVL.

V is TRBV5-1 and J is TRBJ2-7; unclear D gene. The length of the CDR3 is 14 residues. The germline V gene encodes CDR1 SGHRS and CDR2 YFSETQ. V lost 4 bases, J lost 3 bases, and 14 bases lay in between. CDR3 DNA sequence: TGCGCCAGCAGCCTCCCGGACGCCTACTACGAGCAGTACTTC. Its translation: CASSLPDAYYEQYF.

The chain's CDR3 is CASGKVPYEQYF. The DNA of the CDR3 is TGTGCCAGCGGGAAGGTCCCCTACGAGCAGTACTTC. The rearrangement links TRBV6-2 or TRBV6-3 to TRBJ2-7; D is ambiguous. The V and J ends lost 8 bases and 2 bases respectively, with 10 bases between them. Germline V gene data show CDR1 as MNHEY and CDR2 as SVGEGT. This CDR3 has 12 amino acids.

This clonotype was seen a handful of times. Here the CDR3 DNA reads TGTGCCAGCAGCTTACAACTGTTCCACGAGCAGTACTTC. Translating it yields CASSLQLFHEQYF. The chain employs TRBV7-9 and TRBJ2-7; D call uncertain. The CDR3 has 13 amino acids. V gave up 2 bases and J gave up 5 bases, with 10 bases separating them. Germline values: CDR1 SEHNR, CDR2 FQNEAQ (reference sequence).

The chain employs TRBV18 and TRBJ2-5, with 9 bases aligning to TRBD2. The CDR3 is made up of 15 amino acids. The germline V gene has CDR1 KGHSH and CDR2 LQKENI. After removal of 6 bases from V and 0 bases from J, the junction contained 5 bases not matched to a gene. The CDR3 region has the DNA TGTGCCAGCTCTGGGGCTAGCGGGAACCAAGAGACCCAGTACTTC. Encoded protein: CASSGASGNQETQYF.

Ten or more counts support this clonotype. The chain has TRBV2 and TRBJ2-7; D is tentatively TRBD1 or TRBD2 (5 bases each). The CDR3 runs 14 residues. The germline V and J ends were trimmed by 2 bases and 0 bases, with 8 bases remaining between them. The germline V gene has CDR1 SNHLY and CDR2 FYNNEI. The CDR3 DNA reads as TGTGCCAGCAGTGAACCAGGGAGCTCCTACGAGCAGTACTTC. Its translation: CASSEPGSSYEQYF.

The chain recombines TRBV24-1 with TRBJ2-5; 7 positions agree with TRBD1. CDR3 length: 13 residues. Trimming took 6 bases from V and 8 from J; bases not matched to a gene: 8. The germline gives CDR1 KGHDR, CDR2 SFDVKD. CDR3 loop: CATSPPNRGTQYF. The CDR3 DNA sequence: TGTGCCACCAGTCCCCCCAACAGGGGTACCCAGTACTTC.

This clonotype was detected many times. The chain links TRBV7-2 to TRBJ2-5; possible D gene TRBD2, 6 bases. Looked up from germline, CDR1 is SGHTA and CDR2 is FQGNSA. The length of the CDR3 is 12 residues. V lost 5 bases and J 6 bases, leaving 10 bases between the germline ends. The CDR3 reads CASSHGGKTQYF. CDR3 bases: TGTGCCAGCAGCCACGGCGGGAAGACCCAGTACTTC. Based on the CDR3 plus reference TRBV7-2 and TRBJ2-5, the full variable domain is GAGVSQSPSNKVTEKGKDVELRCDPISGHTALYWYRQSLGQGLEFLIYFQGNSAPDKSGLPSDRFSAERTGGSVSTLTIQRTQQEDSAVYLCASSHGGKTQYFGPGTRLLVL.

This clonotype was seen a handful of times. In DNA, the CDR3 is TGTGCCAGCAGCTTCTCCGGGACTAGCACCGACGAGCAGTACTTC. This codes for CASSFSGTSTDEQYF. The chain joins TRBV7-9 to TRBJ2-7; 9 bases are a match to TRBD2. In germline, CDR1 is SEHNR, CDR2 FQNEAQ (reference sequence). CDR3 size: 15 residues. Germline trimming cut 3 bases from V and 5 bases from J; bases unmatched to any gene: 8.

The CDR3 DNA follows: TGTGCCAGCAGCTCACAGGGACTAGTTGGTTACGAGCAGTACTTC. Encoded protein: CASSSQGLVGYEQYF. This rearrangement joins TRBV7-2 to TRBJ2-7; TRBD2 matches 8 bases. The CDR3 has 15 residues. J gave up 4 bases and V 4 bases, and 9 bases lay outside the gene matches. Looked up from germline, CDR1 is SGHTA and CDR2 is FQGNSA. Drawing the rest from reference TRBV7-2 and TRBJ2-7, the complete variable domain is GAGVSQSPSNKVTEKGKDVELRCDPISGHTALYWYRQSLGQGLEFLIYFQGNSAPDKSGLPSDRFSAERTGGSVSTLTIQRTQQEDSAVYLCASSSQGLVGYEQYFGPGTRLTVT.

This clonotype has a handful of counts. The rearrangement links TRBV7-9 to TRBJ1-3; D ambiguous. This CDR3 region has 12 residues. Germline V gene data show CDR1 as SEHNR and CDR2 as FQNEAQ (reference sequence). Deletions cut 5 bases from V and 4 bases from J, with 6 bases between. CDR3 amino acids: CASSAMGNTIYF. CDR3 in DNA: TGTGCCAGCAGCGCGATGGGAAACACCATATATTTT.

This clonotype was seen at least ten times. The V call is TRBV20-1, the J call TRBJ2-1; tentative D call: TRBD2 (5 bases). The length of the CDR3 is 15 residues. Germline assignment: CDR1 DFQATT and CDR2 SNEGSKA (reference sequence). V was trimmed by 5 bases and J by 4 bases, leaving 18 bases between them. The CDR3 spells CSAPLRTLTYNEQFF. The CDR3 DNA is TGCAGTGCTCCTTTAAGGACTCTAACTTACAATGAGCAGTTCTTC.

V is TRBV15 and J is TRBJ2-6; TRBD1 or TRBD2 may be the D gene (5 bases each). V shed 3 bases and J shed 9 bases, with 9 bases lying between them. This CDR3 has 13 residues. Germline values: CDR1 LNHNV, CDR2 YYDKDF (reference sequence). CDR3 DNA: TGTGCCACCAGCAGGGAGGACATCAACGTCCTGACTTTC. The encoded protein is CATSREDINVLTF.

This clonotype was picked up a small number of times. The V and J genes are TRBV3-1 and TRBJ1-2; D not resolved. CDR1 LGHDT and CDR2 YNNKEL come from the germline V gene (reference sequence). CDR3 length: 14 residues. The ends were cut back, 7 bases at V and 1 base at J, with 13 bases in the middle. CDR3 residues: CASTLGLYNYGYTF. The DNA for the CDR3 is TGTGCCAGCACCTTAGGACTGTATAACTATGGCTACACCTTC.

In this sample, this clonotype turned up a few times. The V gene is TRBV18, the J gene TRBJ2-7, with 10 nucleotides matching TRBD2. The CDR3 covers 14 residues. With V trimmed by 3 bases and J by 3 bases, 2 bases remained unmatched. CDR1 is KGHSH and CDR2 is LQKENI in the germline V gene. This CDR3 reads CASSPSSGSYEQYF. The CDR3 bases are TGTGCCAGCTCACCGTCTAGCGGGAGCTACGAGCAGTACTTC.

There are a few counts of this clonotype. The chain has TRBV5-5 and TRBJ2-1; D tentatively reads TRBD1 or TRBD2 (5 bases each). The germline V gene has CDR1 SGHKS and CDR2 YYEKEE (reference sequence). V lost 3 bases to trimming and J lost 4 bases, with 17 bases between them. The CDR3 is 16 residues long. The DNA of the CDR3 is TGTGCCAGCAGCTACCCAGGGACCCGGACGTACAATGAGCAGTTCTTC. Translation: CASSYPGTRTYNEQFF. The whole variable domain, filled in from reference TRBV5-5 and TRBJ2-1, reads DAGVTQSPTHLIKTRGQQVTLRCSPISGHKSVSWYQQVLGQGPQFIFQYYEKEERGRGNFPDRFSARQFPNYSSELNVNALLLGDSALYLCASSYPGTRTYNEQFFGPGTRLTVL.

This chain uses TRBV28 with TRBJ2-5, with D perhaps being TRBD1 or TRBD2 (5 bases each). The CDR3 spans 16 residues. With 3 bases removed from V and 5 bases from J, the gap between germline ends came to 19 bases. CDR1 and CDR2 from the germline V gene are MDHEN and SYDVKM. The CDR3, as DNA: TGTGCCAGCAGTTTTGAGGGGAATTCTTTTCGGGAGACCCAGTACTTC. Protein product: CASSFEGNSFRETQYF.